A single sample is the source of the 26 T cell receptor beta chains below, sequenced in a study of patients and donors after allogeneic stem cell transplantation (TCRdb year 2020). Library prep was done by RT-PCR. TCRdb records NextSeq 550 as the sequencer. TCRdb reworked the public reads: Q25 trimming with fastp, MiXCR clone assembly, productive beta chains retained. Duplicate CDR3 protein sequences are folded into a single record with the most common DNA and genes. The sample includes some 960,000 distinct CDR3 sequences, with about a sixth observed a single time. The top ten clones comprise 6% of the sample. The sample consisted of blood, either unsorted or a sorted T cell fraction (not recorded which). These TCRs come from a human donor who was either an allogeneic HSCT recipient or a stem cell or donor lymphocyte infusion donor (not recorded which). It is not recorded whose cells these are; they may come from a transplant donor.

This clonotype appeared many times. The chain combines TRBV24-1 with TRBJ2-3; the D call may be TRBD1 or TRBD2 (6 bases each). Germline assignment: CDR1 KGHDR and CDR2 SFDVKD. The V end was cut by 4 bases, the J end by 2 bases, with 12 bases between. The CDR3 is 15 amino acids. The CDR3 region has the DNA TGTGCCACCAGTGACCCCAGGGGACTCACAGATACGCAGTATTTT. Its protein product is CATSDPRGLTDTQYF.

V usage is TRBV24-1 and J usage is TRBJ2-1; D is possibly TRBD2 (5 bases). There are 17 residues in the CDR3. Germline CDR1 KGHDR, CDR2 SFDVKD. Between the trimmed V and J ends, which lost 4 bases and 3 bases, there was a span of 18 bases. CDR3 nucleotide sequence: TGTGCCACCAGTGACCACCTTTTAAACGGGAACTACAATGAGCAGTTCTTC. This gives the protein CATSDHLLNGNYNEQFF.

This clonotype has a handful of counts. V and J are TRBV9 and TRBJ2-3; D is ambiguous. The V end lost 4 bases, the J end lost 3 bases, and 12 bases lay between the germline ends. The length of the CDR3 is 14 residues. Per the germline V gene, CDR1 is SGDLS and CDR2 is YYNGEE. CDR3 protein: CASSFGPQTDTQYF. The CDR3, as DNA: TGTGCCAGCAGCTTCGGACCACAGACAGATACGCAGTATTTT. Full variable domain (remainder filled in from reference TRBV9 and TRBJ2-3): DSGVTQTPKHLITATGQRVTLRCSPRSGDLSVYWYQQSLDQGLQFLIQYYNGEERAKGNILERFSAQQFPDLHSELNLSSLELGDSALYFCASSFGPQTDTQYFGPGTRLTVL.

The CDR3 DNA sequence: TGTGCCAGCAGTGAAATGTGGGCAGGGAATGAGCAGTTCTTC. It codes for CASSEMWAGNEQFF. This chain links TRBV2 with TRBJ2-1; TRBD1 might be the D (5 bases). Between the trimmed V and J ends, which lost 2 bases and 7 bases, there was a span of 12 bases. The germline CDR1 and CDR2 sequences are SNHLY and FYNNEI. This CDR3 is built from 14 residues.

The CDR3, as DNA: TGTGCCAGCAGCCAGGCGGGGCCCTACGAGCAGTACTTC. Translated: CASSQAGPYEQYF. This sequence joins TRBV3-1 and TRBJ2-7, with D possibly being TRBD2 (6 bases). The CDR3 covers 13 residues. Trimming pared 3 bases from V and 2 bases from J, leaving 8 bases between. The V gene's germline CDR1 is LGHDT and CDR2 YNNKEL (reference sequence).

This clonotype was picked up many times. V is TRBV12-3 or TRBV12-4 and J is TRBJ2-7; a possible D gene is TRBD2 (5 bases). The V end was cut by 8 bases, the J end by 0 bases, with 14 bases between. This CDR3 has 14 amino acids. CDR3: CASQPGKGSYEQYF. The CDR3 DNA follows: TGTGCCAGCCAGCCCGGGAAAGGCTCCTACGAGCAGTACTTC.

This clonotype has a handful of counts. V is TRBV2 and J is TRBJ2-1; 8 bases are a match to TRBD2. V was pared by 7 bases and J by 3 bases, with 11 bases of the junction left unmatched. Germline values: CDR1 SNHLY, CDR2 FYNNEI. The CDR3 spans 16 residues. The CDR3 reads CASTPHGLAGYNEQFF. CDR3 DNA sequence: TGTGCCAGCACTCCTCATGGGCTAGCGGGCTACAATGAGCAGTTCTTC.

This clonotype was seen many times. J is TRBJ2-1 and V is TRBV28; no clear D. The CDR3 length is 14 residues. From germline, CDR1 is MDHEN and CDR2 SYDVKM. V lost 8 bases and J lost 0, with 11 bases in between. The CDR3 here is CASLTRSSYNEQFF. CDR3 DNA: TGTGCCAGCCTGACAAGGAGCTCCTACAATGAGCAGTTCTTC.

This clonotype has a count of ten or more. The V gene is TRBV29-1, the J gene TRBJ1-2; TRBD1 aligns across 7 bases. The germline CDR1 and CDR2 sequences are SQVTM and ANQGSEA. This CDR3 region has 8 residues. After removal of 6 bases from V and 14 bases from J, the junction contained 3 bases not matched to a gene. The CDR3, as DNA: TGCAGCGTGACAGGGAGTACCTTC. Protein sequence: CSVTGSTF.

This clonotype was picked up a small number of times. The rearrangement joins TRBV6-1 to TRBJ2-3; TRBD2 matches at 14 bases. This CDR3 is built from 17 residues. The V segment lost 5 bases and the J segment 11 bases; nucleotides outside the gene matches: 15. From germline, CDR1 is MNHNS and CDR2 SASEGT. The DNA for the CDR3 is TGTGCCAGCAGTCCAACGGGGACTAGCGGGAGTATGAGGGGGCAGTATTTT. It specifies CASSPTGTSGSMRGQYF.

CDR3 sequence reads: CASSLGQKGNQPQHF. The CDR3 region has the DNA TGTGCCAGCAGCTTAGGACAGAAAGGCAATCAGCCCCAGCATTTT. The chain is built from TRBV7-2 and TRBJ1-5; D is perhaps TRBD1 (5 bases). This CDR3 has 15 residues. The V gene lost 1 base and the J gene lost 2 bases, with 9 bases spanning the gap. Germline loops: CDR1 SGHTA, CDR2 FQGNSA.

Only a few counts were recorded for this clonotype. The rearrangement links TRBV10-3 to TRBJ1-2; the D is unclear. The V gene lost 0 bases and the J gene lost 3 bases, with 8 bases spanning the gap. Per the germline V gene, CDR1 is ENHRY and CDR2 is SYGVKD. This CDR3 region has 14 residues. The CDR3 loop reads CAISESRQYYGYTF. The CDR3 coding sequence is TGTGCCATCAGTGAGTCGAGGCAGTACTATGGCTACACCTTC.

This clonotype was recorded many times. The J gene is TRBJ2-4, the V gene TRBV12-3 or TRBV12-4, with no clear D. This CDR3 spans 17 amino acids. The germline V and J ends were trimmed by 5 bases and 0 bases, with 17 bases remaining between them. The CDR3 nucleotides read TGTGCCAGCAGTCAAACTGGTGGTATACTAGCCAAAAACATTCAGTACTTC. It yields the protein CASSQTGGILAKNIQYF.

V is TRBV12-3 or TRBV12-4 and J is TRBJ1-4; 9 bases fit TRBD1. This CDR3 has 17 residues. V lost 6 bases and J lost 3; bases outside the gene matches: 11. The CDR3 loop reads CASSWTGVGWSNEKLFF. DNA for the CDR3: TGTGCCAGCAGCTGGACAGGGGTAGGATGGTCTAATGAAAAACTGTTTTTT.

Only a few counts were recorded for this clonotype. V is TRBV7-9 and J is TRBJ1-5; maybe TRBD1 (6 bases). This CDR3 has 17 residues. Germline V gives CDR1 SEHNR, CDR2 FQNEAQ (reference sequence). V was clipped by 3 bases and J by 4 bases, with 19 bases between them. The CDR3 DNA reads as TGTGCCAGCAGCTTCTACAGGGACTTCAGTGGGAATCAGCCCCAGCATTTT. It specifies CASSFYRDFSGNQPQHF.

The DNA of the CDR3 is TGCAGCGTCCTATCTGGGACAGGGGTGCTAAATGAGCAGTTCTTC. It codes for CSVLSGTGVLNEQFF. The rearrangement uses TRBV29-1 and TRBJ2-1; 10 nucleotides line up with TRBD1. The length of the CDR3 is 15 residues. Germline V gene lookup returns CDR1 SQVTM and CDR2 ANQGSEA. J lost 7 bases, V lost 6 bases, and 12 bases had no gene match.

In its sample, this clonotype was seen a few times. The chain joins TRBV9 to TRBJ2-3; either TRBD1 or TRBD2 may supply D (6 bases each). The CDR3 is 16 amino acids. Trimming removed 3 bases at V and 1 base at J, with 15 bases between. Germline assignment: CDR1 SGDLS and CDR2 YYNGEE. CDR3 residues: CASSAGDRFRTDTQYF. Written as DNA, the CDR3 is TGTGCCAGCAGCGCGGGAGACAGGTTTCGCACAGATACGCAGTATTTT.

A few counts support this clonotype. The chain carries TRBV27 and TRBJ2-7; maybe TRBD2 (6 bases). V was pared by 3 bases and J by 3 bases, with 12 bases between. Germline CDR1 is MNHEY and CDR2 is SMNVEV (reference sequence). The CDR3 extends over 14 amino acids. CDR3 protein: CASSFGGINYEQYF. The CDR3 DNA reads TGTGCCAGCAGTTTCGGCGGGATAAACTACGAGCAGTACTTC.

This chain joins TRBV7-6 and TRBJ2-7; perhaps TRBD1 as D (5 bases). CDR1 SGHVS and CDR2 FNYEAQ come from the germline V gene. V lost 5 bases, J lost 2 bases, and 16 bases lay in between. This CDR3 spans 15 amino acids. CDR3 DNA sequence: TGTGCCAGCAGCCCACAGGAACTGGCCACCTACGAGCAGTACTTC. It is translated as CASSPQELATYEQYF.

This clonotype was seen a few times. This chain links TRBV12-3 or TRBV12-4 with TRBJ2-1, with 9 bases matching TRBD2. The V and J ends lost 6 bases and 4 bases, in that order; junction bases with no gene match: 13. The CDR3 sequence is 17 residues long. CDR3 region: CASRKRGALREYNEQFF. DNA for the CDR3: TGTGCCAGCAGAAAGCGGGGGGCTCTCCGAGAATACAATGAGCAGTTCTTC.

Ten or more counts support this clonotype. The V and J genes are TRBV12-3 or TRBV12-4 and TRBJ2-7, with 10 bases that match TRBD2. Trimming at V came to 5 bases and at J to 4 bases, leaving 5 bases not matched to a gene. The CDR3 has 14 amino acids. The CDR3 region has the DNA TGTGCCAGCAGTCCTAGCGGGAGCGGATACGAGCAGTACTTC. Translation gives CASSPSGSGYEQYF.

This clonotype occurred a few times. The rearrangement links TRBV5-1 to TRBJ2-1; the D call may be TRBD1 or TRBD2 (5 bases each). V shed 2 bases and J shed 2 bases, with 26 bases lying between them. Germline V gene lookup returns CDR1 SGHRS and CDR2 YFSETQ. The CDR3 runs 20 residues. CDR3 nucleotides: TGCGCCAGCAGCTTCCTCACCTGGAGGCCCGGGACCCTCACCTACAATGAGCAGTTCTTC. Translated: CASSFLTWRPGTLTYNEQFF.

The rearrangement links TRBV4-1 to TRBJ2-5, with 10 nucleotides matching TRBD2. The ends lost 1 base at V and 5 bases at J; junction bases unmatched: 4. CDR1 is MGHRA, CDR2 YSYEKL, per germline. The CDR3 has 15 residues. DNA for the CDR3: TGCGCCAGCAGCCAAGTTGGGACTAGCGTTGAGACCCAGTACTTC. Amino acids: CASSQVGTSVETQYF.

This clonotype was picked up a small number of times. The chain employs TRBV2 and TRBJ2-1; D assignment may be TRBD1 or TRBD2 (5 bases each). This CDR3 is 14 amino acids long. V dropped 4 bases and J dropped 6 bases, with 13 bases sitting between them. Germline V lookup: CDR1 SNHLY, CDR2 FYNNEI. This CDR3 reads CASSVGFGANEQFF. The CDR3 nucleotides read TGTGCCAGCAGTGTTGGGTTCGGGGCCAATGAGCAGTTCTTC. The variable domain in full, with the rest retrieved from reference TRBV2 and TRBJ2-1, is EPEVTQTPSHQVTQMGQEVILRCVPISNHLYFYWYRQILGQKVEFLVSFYNNEISEKSEIFDDQFSVERPDGSNFTLKIRSTKLEDSAMYFCASSVGFGANEQFFGPGTRLTVL.

This clonotype was seen more than once but under ten times. This chain connects TRBV5-1 to TRBJ1-1, with D uncertain. The CDR3 loop spans 13 amino acids. Germline loops: CDR1 SGHRS, CDR2 YFSETQ. Trimming took 0 bases from V and 13 from J, leaving 16 bases between them. CDR3 sequence reads: CASSLAGTDGDFF. In DNA, the CDR3 is TGCGCCAGCAGCTTGGCCGGAACAGACGGCGATTTCTTT.

This clonotype showed up just a few times. V usage is TRBV6-1 and J usage is TRBJ2-6; 9 bases agree with TRBD1. The germline CDR1 and CDR2 sequences are MNHNS and SASEGT. This CDR3 region has 16 residues. The J segment lost 2 bases and the V segment lost 6 bases, leaving 5 bases of the junction unmatched. The DNA for the CDR3 is TGTGCCAGCAGCAAAAACAGGGGGCCTGGGGCCAACGTCCTGACTTTC. It encodes CASSKNRGPGANVLTF.